The 13 T cell receptor beta chains given below trace back to one sample, sequenced in a study of early T cells in non-severe SARS-CoV-2 infection. TCRdb independently ran MiXCR on the 5' RACE reads; one entry per CDR3 protein. The sample includes some 61,000 distinct CDR3 sequences, roughly 8.7% seen only once; the top ten take under 4.5%. Sequences were derived from whole blood, sampled at baseline. The receptors shown here come from an adult who was a healthcare worker with PCR-confirmed SARS-CoV-2 infection or an uninfected control (not recorded which).

This clonotype has ten or more counts. The J gene is TRBJ2-5, the V gene TRBV7-6, with 11 positions matching TRBD2. The CDR3 runs to 21 residues. V shed 4 bases, J shed 7 bases, and the junction held 26 bases outside the gene matches. Germline CDR1 is SGHVS and CDR2 is FNYEAQ. CDR3 region: CASSSEYTTGTSGPAGGTQYF. CDR3 in DNA: TGTGCCAGCAGCTCAGAATACACCACCGGGACTAGCGGTCCAGCTGGGGGGACCCAGTACTTC.

This clonotype was recorded at least ten times. The CDR3 loop is CSVGSNYGYTF. The CDR3 nucleotides are TGCAGCGTAGGGTCCAACTATGGCTACACCTTC. The J gene is TRBJ1-2, the V gene TRBV29-1; no clear D. Germline V gene sequence: CDR1 SQVTM, CDR2 ANQGSEA. The CDR3 sequence is 11 residues long. Trimming shortened V by 6 bases and J by 2 bases, and 7 bases separated the two germline ends.

The chain uses TRBV28 and TRBJ2-5; D may match TRBD1 or TRBD2 (5 bases each). Germline CDR1 and CDR2: MDHEN and SYDVKM. Trimming took 4 bases from V and 3 from J, leaving 12 bases between them. This CDR3 has 14 residues. CDR3 protein: CASSSGTAKETQYF. The CDR3 bases are TGTGCCAGCAGTTCCGGGACGGCCAAAGAGACCCAGTACTTC.

This clonotype was seen ten or more times. J is TRBJ1-3 and V is TRBV10-2, with D perhaps TRBD1 (5 bases). The CDR3 length is 14 residues. Germline-derived CDR1 and CDR2 are WSHSY and SAAADI. V was shortened by 3 bases and J by 2 bases, with 8 bases between the two germline ends. CDR3 nucleotides: TGCGCCAGCAGTGATGGGGGAACTGGAAACACCATATATTTT. It encodes CASSDGGTGNTIYF.

There are a few counts of this clonotype. The chain links TRBV10-2 to TRBJ2-6; 8 nucleotides agree with TRBD2. Trimming at V came to 6 bases and at J to 2 bases, leaving 12 bases not matched to a gene. CDR1 WSHSY and CDR2 SAAADI come from the germline V gene. CDR3 size: 18 residues. In DNA, the CDR3 is TGCGCCAGCAGAAGAGGGAGCGGGGGCCTCCCTGGGGCCAACGTCCTGACTTTC. This sequence encodes CASRRGSGGLPGANVLTF.

The chain carries TRBV10-3 and TRBJ1-4; no clear D. This CDR3 contains 13 residues. Trimming took off 6 bases at V and 5 bases at J, with 10 bases between the two ends. Germline V gene lookup returns CDR1 ENHRY and CDR2 SYGVKD. The CDR3 reads CAISRTENEKLFF. The CDR3 nucleotides read TGTGCCATCAGCCGAACAGAAAATGAAAAACTGTTTTTT.

This clonotype has only a few counts. The chain uses TRBV6-5 and TRBJ1-3; possibly TRBD1 for D (6 bases). Germline CDR1 is MNHEY and CDR2 is SVGAGI. Trimming took 6 bases from V and 2 from J, leaving 17 bases between them. The length of the CDR3 is 16 residues. CDR3 loop: CASRSPTGSPGNTIYF. As DNA, the CDR3 is TGTGCCAGCAGATCCCCGACAGGTTCGCCTGGAAACACCATATATTTT.

This clonotype has a count of ten or more. V gene TRBV20-1 combines with J gene TRBJ2-1, with a weak D call TRBD1 (5 bases). Germline loops: CDR1 DFQATT, CDR2 SNEGSKA (reference sequence). The CDR3 extends over 15 amino acids. Deletions cut 0 bases from V and 0 bases from J, with 9 bases between. CDR3 DNA: TGCAGTGCTAGAGAAGCAGGGCACTCCTACAATGAGCAGTTCTTC. Translated, it gives CSAREAGHSYNEQFF.

This clonotype came up a few times. Here the CDR3 DNA reads TGTGCCAGCAGTAGGCAACCACTAGCCAAAAACATTCAGTACTTC. Its protein is CASSRQPLAKNIQYF. J is TRBJ2-4 and V is TRBV6-5; D remains ambiguous. The CDR3 is made up of 15 amino acids. The germline V gene has CDR1 MNHEY and CDR2 SVGAGI. V was cut by 5 bases and J by 0 bases, with 11 bases left in between.

The chain is built from TRBV3-1 and TRBJ2-2; perhaps TRBD1 as D (5 bases). CDR3 length equals 14 residues. The V and J ends lost 4 bases and 6 bases respectively, with 12 bases between them. Germline V gives CDR1 LGHDT, CDR2 YNNKEL (reference sequence). The CDR3 region is CASSLRGVAGELFF. CDR3 nucleotides: TGTGCCAGCAGCCTAAGGGGTGTTGCCGGGGAGCTGTTTTTT.

As DNA, the CDR3 is TGCGCCAGCAGCGGGGGGACAGGCCGTTTCGACATTCAGTACTTC. Its translation is CASSGGTGRFDIQYF. This chain connects TRBV5-1 to TRBJ2-4, with 8 bases identical to TRBD1. Trimming cost V 4 bases and J 8 bases; bases outside gene matches: 11. From germline, CDR1 is SGHRS and CDR2 YFSETQ. This CDR3 contains 15 residues.

The chain has TRBV28 and TRBJ1-1; unclear D gene. The CDR3 is 16 residues long. Per germline, CDR1 MDHEN and CDR2 SYDVKM. V dropped 6 bases and J dropped 5 bases, with 22 bases sitting between them. The CDR3 loop reads CASRGTHGEKVTEAFF. CDR3 DNA: TGTGCCAGCAGGGGTACCCACGGGGAAAAGGTAACTGAAGCTTTCTTT.

The sample holds a few counts of this clonotype. The V and J genes are TRBV11-2 and TRBJ2-7; 7 positions agree with TRBD2. The CDR3 covers 18 residues. Per germline, CDR1 SGHAT and CDR2 FQNNGV. The V segment lost 1 base and the J segment 0 bases; nucleotides outside the gene matches: 12. The CDR3 reads CASSLGQGGAGLSYEQYF. CDR3 bases: TGTGCCAGCAGCTTAGGTCAGGGAGGAGCGGGGCTCTCCTACGAGCAGTACTTC.